A selection of T cell receptor beta chains follows, all from one sample in a study of blood T cells in healthy people across ages. TCRdb reprocessed the 5' RACE reads via MiXCR and lists one record per CDR3 protein. In the table there are over 600,000 distinct CDR3 sequences, more than 35% of which are singletons. The specimen sequenced was blood. Source of these receptors: an elderly man in good health. The CDR3 runs from the conserved cysteine through the conserved F or W. Fields, in order: V gene, CDR3 protein.

>TRBV20-1
CSAYGTSGNKADTQYF
>TRBV7-9
CASSLVGRGDEQYF
>TRBV20-1
CSATRSAGGFGNTEAFF
>TRBV9
CASSGDPKRRSYNEQYF
>TRBV15
CATSRAGGEQFF
>TRBV7-9
CASSLTGQGFTDTQYF
>TRBV12-3/TRBV12-4
CASSLGQGQTQYF
>TRBV20-1
CSAPRTGVIGTQYF
>TRBV7-2
CASSGQTATNEKLFF
>TRBV25-1
CATEGRDRGVCGYTF
>TRBV5-1
CASNKSSTDYQETQYF
>TRBV29-1
CSVGNKGFEQFF
>TRBV27
CASSSGTSGRAVDTQYF
>TRBV20-1
CSASRTRDGTQYF
>TRBV28
CASRGSNQPQHF
>TRBV7-2
CASSRGASGIADTQYF
>TRBV12-3/TRBV12-4
CASRRTGEPYNEQFF
>TRBV7-2
CASSGTGGEKLFF
>TRBV6-1
CASRSTGVYEQYF
>TRBV6-5
CASSYLAGDYGYTF
>TRBV29-1
CSVGDPDISPYF
>TRBV4-2
CASSQESAYEKLFF
>TRBV20-1
CSALTDRGQETQYF
>TRBV7-3
CASSLQGEISPLHF